This entry lists 7 T cell receptor beta chains sequenced from one sample in a study of cytomegalovirus exposure and HLA in healthy donors listed by TCRdb under 2017. The library was obtained by the immunoSEQ multiplex PCR assay. For the multiplex PCR, a mixture combining 60 forward primers for TCR Vbeta segments and 13 reverse primers for TCR Jbeta segments was used. The immuneACCESS repertoire file appears here via TCRdb, limited to in-frame rearrangements. These files lack a portion of the clones; in checked studies, under half of the deficit traces to unresolved V genes, and the cause of the others is not known. The sample yields about 150,000 clones; about 83% were counted once. Of the sample, roughly an eighth falls within the top ten clones. The sample taken for sequencing was PBMCs. The source of these receptors is a middle-aged man in good health and CMV-seropositive.

This rearrangement joins TRBV5-1 to TRBJ2-7; 8 bases match TRBD1. Trimming removed 2 bases from V and 5 bases from J; junction bases left unmatched: 6. The germline CDR1 and CDR2 sequences are SGHRS and YFSETQ. This CDR3 has 14 amino acids. This CDR3 is CASSFQGADHEQYF. In nucleotides, the CDR3 is TGCGCCAGCAGCTTTCAGGGGGCGGACCACGAGCAGTACTTC.

This sequence joins TRBV19 and TRBJ2-7, with a possible D match to TRBD1 (6 bases). Trimming took 4 bases from V and 5 from J, leaving 12 bases between them. This CDR3 comprises 13 residues. Germline assignment: CDR1 LNHDA and CDR2 SQIVND (reference sequence). CDR3 amino acids: CASSRQGSNEQYF. In DNA form, the CDR3 reads TGTGCCAGTAGTAGGCAGGGGTCGAACGAGCAGTACTTC. The full variable domain, with the rest looked up from reference TRBV19 and TRBJ2-7, is DGGITQSPKYLFRKEGQNVTLSCEQNLNHDAMYWYRQDPGQGLRLIYYSQIVNDFQKGDIAEGYSVSREKKESFPLTVTSAQKNPTAFYLCASSRQGSNEQYFGPGTRLTVT.

The chain carries TRBV11-2 and TRBJ2-1; 9 bases map to TRBD2. The ends lost 5 bases at V and 7 bases at J; junction bases unmatched: 12. CDR1 and CDR2 (germline): SGHAT, FQNNGV. This CDR3 region has 16 residues. CDR3 loop: CASSPQREASRNEQFF. The CDR3 bases are TGTGCCAGCAGCCCCCAGCGGGAGGCCTCTCGGAATGAGCAGTTCTTC.

The CDR3 protein is CASSQMVSYEQYF. DNA for the CDR3: TGCGCCAGCAGCCAAATGGTTAGCTACGAGCAGTACTTC. This sequence joins TRBV4-3 and TRBJ2-7, with D unresolved. The CDR3 contains 13 residues. V dropped 2 bases and J dropped 3 bases, with 8 bases sitting between them. The germline CDR1 and CDR2 sequences are LGHNA and YSLEER.

This clone occurred a few times. The chain joins TRBV7-9 to TRBJ1-1; 8 positions agree with TRBD1. The CDR3 has 13 amino acids. Germline values: CDR1 SEHNR, CDR2 FQNEAQ (reference sequence). After removal of 5 bases from V and 4 bases from J, the junction contained 3 bases not matched to a gene. For the CDR3, the DNA is TGTGCCAGCAGCCCTACAGGGGGCACTGAAGCTTTCTTT. Protein product: CASSPTGGTEAFF.

V and J are TRBV5-4 and TRBJ2-7; 10 nucleotides line up with TRBD2. Germline V lookup: CDR1 SGHNT, CDR2 YYREEE (reference sequence). The CDR3 runs 14 residues. The V gene end was trimmed by 5 bases and the J gene end by 1 base; junction bases not matched to a gene: 3. The CDR3 DNA follows: TGTGCCAGCAGGATAGCGGGAGGTTCCTACGAGCAGTACTTC. Translation gives CASRIAGGSYEQYF.

This clone came up once. V and J are TRBV28 and TRBJ2-7; D is possibly TRBD1 (5 bases). Germline CDR1 MDHEN, CDR2 SYDVKM. V lost 7 bases and J 2 bases, leaving 15 bases between the germline ends. The length of the CDR3 is 14 residues. The chain's CDR3 is CASTVVQGTYEQYF. CDR3 in DNA: TGTGCCAGCACCGTCGTCCAGGGCACCTACGAGCAGTACTTC.